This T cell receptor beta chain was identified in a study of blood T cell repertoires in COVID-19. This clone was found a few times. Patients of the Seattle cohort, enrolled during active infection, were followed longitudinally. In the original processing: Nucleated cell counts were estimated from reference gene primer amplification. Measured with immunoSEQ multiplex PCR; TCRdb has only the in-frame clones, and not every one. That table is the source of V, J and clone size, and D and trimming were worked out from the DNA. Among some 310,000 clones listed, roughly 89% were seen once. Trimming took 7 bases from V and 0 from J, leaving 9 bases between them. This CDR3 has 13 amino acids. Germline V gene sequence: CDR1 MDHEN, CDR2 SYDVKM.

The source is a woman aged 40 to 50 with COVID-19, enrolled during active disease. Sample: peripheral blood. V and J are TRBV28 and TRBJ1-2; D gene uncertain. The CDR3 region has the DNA TGTGCCAGCATTGAGGGTTCTAACTATGGCTACACCTTC. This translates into CASIEGSNYGYTF.